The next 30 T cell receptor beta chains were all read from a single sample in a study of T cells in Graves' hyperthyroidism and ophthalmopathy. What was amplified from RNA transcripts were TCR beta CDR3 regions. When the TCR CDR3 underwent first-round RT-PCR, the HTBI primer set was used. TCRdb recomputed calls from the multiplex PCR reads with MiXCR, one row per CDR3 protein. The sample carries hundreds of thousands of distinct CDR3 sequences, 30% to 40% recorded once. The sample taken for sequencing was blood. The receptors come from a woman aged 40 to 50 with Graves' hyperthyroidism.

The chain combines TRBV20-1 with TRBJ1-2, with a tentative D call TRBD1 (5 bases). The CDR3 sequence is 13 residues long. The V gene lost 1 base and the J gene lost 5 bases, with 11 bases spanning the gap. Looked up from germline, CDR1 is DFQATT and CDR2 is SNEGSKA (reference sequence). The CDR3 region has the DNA TGCAGTGCTAGAGTTCAGGGAGGTTATGGCTACACCTTC. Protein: CSARVQGGYGYTF.

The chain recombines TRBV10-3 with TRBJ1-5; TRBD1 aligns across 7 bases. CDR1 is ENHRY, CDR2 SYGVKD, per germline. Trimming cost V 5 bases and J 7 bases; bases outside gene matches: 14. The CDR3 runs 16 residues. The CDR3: CAISPATGQVRQPQHF. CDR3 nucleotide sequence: TGTGCCATCAGTCCCGCGACAGGGCAAGTTAGACAGCCCCAGCATTTT.

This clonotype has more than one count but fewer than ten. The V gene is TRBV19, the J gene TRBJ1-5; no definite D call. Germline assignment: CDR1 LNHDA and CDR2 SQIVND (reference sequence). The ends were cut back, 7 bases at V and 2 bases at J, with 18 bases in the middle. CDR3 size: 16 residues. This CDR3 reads CASKSREQVGNQPQHF. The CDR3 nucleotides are TGTGCCAGTAAATCGCGGGAGCAGGTGGGCAATCAGCCCCAGCATTTT.

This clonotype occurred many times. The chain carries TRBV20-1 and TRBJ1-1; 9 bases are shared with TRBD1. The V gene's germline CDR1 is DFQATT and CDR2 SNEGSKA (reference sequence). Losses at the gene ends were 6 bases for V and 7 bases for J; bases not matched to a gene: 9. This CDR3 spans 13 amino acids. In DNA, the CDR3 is TGCAGTGCCGCCCGGGACAGGGCTGATGAAGCTTTCTTT. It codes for CSAARDRADEAFF.

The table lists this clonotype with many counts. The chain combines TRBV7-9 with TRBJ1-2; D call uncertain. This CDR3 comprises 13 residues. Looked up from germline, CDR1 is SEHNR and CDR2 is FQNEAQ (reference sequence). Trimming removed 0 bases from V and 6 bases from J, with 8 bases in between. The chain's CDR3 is CASSLAPLNGYTF. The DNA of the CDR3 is TGTGCCAGCAGCTTAGCCCCCCTTAATGGCTACACCTTC.

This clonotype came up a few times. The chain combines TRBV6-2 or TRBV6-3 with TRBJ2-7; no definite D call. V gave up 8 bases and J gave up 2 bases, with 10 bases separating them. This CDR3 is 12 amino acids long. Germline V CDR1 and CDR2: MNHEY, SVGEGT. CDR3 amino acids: CASLTPPYEQYF. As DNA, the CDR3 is TGTGCCAGCCTCACTCCACCCTACGAGCAGTACTTC.

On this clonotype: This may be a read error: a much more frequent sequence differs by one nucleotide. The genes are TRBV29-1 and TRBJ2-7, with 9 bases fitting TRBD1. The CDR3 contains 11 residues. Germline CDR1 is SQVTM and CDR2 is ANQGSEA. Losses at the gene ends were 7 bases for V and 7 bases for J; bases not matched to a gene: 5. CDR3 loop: CSATGGSEQYF. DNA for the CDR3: TGCAGCGCTACAGGGGGCAGTGAGCAGTACTTC.

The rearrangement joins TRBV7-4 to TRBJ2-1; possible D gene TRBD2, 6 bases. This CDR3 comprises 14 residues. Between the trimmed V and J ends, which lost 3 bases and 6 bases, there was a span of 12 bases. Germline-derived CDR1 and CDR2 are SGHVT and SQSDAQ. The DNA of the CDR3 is TGTGCCAGCAGCTTCCGGGACTGGCGCAATGAGCAGTTCTTC. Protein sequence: CASSFRDWRNEQFF.

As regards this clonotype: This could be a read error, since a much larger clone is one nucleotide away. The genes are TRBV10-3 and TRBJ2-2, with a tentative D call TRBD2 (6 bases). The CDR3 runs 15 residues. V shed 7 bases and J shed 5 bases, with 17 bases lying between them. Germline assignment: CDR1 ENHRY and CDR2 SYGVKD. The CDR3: CAINTAQEGTGELFF. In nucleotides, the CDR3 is TGTGCCATCAACACCGCACAGGAGGGGACCGGGGAGCTGTTTTTT.

The CDR3 spells CASSLVRFSGANVLTF. The CDR3 DNA follows: TGCGCCAGCAGCTTGGTTCGCTTCTCTGGGGCCAACGTCCTGACTTTC. The chain joins TRBV5-1 to TRBJ2-6; no clear D. This CDR3 region has 16 residues. Germline V gene data show CDR1 as SGHRS and CDR2 as YFSETQ. The germline V and J ends were trimmed by 0 bases and 0 bases, with 7 bases remaining between them. The whole variable domain, remainder taken from reference TRBV5-1 and TRBJ2-6, is KAGVTQTPRYLIKTRGQQVTLSCSPISGHRSVSWYQQTPGQGLQFLFEYFSETQRNKGNFPGRFSGRQFSNSRSEMNVSTLELGDSALYLCASSLVRFSGANVLTFGAGSRLTVL.

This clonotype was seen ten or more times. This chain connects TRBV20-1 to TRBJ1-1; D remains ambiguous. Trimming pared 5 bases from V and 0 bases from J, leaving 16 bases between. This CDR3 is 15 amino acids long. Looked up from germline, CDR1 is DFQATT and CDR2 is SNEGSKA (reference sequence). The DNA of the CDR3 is TGCAGTGCTCAGAGGTATGGGGATCTGAACACTGAAGCTTTCTTT. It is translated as CSAQRYGDLNTEAFF.

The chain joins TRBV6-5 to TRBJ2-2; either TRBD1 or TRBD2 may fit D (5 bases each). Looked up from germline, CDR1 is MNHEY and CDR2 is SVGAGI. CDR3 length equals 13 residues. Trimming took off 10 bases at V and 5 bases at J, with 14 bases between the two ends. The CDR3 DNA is TGTGCCACACGGGGCCGGGGTACCGGGGAGCTGTTTTTT. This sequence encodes CATRGRGTGELFF.

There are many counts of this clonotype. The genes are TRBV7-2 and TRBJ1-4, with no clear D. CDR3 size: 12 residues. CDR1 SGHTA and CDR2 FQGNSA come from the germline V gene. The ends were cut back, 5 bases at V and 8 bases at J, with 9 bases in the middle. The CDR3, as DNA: TGTGCCAGCAGCCAGACGCAGGAAAAACTGTTTTTT. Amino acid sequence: CASSQTQEKLFF. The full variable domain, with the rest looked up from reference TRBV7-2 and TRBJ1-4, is GAGVSQSPSNKVTEKGKDVELRCDPISGHTALYWYRQSLGQGLEFLIYFQGNSAPDKSGLPSDRFSAERTGGSVSTLTIQRTQQEDSAVYLCASSQTQEKLFFGSGTQLSVL.

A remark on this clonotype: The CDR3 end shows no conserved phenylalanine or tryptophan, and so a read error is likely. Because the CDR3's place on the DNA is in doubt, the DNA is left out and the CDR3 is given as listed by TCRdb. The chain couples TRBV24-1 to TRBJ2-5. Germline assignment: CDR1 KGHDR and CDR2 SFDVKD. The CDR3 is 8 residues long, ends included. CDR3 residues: CATSDLVG.

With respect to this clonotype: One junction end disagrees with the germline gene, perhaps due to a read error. The CDR3 nucleotides are TGTGCCAGCAGTGTGTCGCGTTCACCCCTCCACTTT. Translated, it gives CASSVSRSPLHF. This chain links TRBV10-3 with TRBJ1-6; D is undetermined. Per germline, CDR1 ENHRY and CDR2 SYGVKD. The CDR3 is 12 amino acids.

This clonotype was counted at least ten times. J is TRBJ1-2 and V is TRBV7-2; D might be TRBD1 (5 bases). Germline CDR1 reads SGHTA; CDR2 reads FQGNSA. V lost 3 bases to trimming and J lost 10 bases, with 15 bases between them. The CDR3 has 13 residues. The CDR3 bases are TGTGCCAGCAGCTTCGGGTTGCAGGGTGACTACACCTTC. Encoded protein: CASSFGLQGDYTF.

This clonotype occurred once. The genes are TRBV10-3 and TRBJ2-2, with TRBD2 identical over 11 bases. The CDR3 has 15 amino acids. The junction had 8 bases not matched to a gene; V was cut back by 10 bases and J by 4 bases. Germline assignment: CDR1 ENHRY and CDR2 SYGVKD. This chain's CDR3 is CASRLAGRITGELFF. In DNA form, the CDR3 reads TGTGCCAGCCGACTAGCGGGAAGAATCACCGGGGAGCTGTTTTTT.

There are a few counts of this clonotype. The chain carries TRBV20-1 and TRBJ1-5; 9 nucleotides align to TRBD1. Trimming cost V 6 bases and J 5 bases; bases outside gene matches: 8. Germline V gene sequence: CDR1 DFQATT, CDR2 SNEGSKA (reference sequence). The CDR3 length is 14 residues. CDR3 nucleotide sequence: TGCAGTGCCCGACAAACAGGGGGCCATCAGCCCCAGCATTTT. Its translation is CSARQTGGHQPQHF.

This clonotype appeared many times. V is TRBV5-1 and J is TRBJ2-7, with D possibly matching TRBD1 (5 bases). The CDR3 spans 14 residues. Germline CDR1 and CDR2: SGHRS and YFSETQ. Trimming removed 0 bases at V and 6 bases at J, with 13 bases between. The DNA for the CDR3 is TGCGCCAGCAGCTTGGCCTTGGACATGATCGAGCAGTACTTC. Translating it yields CASSLALDMIEQYF.

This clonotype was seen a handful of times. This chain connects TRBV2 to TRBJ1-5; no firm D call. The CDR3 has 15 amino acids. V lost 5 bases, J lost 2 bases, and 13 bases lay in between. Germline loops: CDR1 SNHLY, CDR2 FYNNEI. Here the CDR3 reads CASSRRGGGNQPQHF. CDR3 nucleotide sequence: TGTGCCAGCAGTCGCCGGGGTGGAGGCAATCAGCCCCAGCATTTT.

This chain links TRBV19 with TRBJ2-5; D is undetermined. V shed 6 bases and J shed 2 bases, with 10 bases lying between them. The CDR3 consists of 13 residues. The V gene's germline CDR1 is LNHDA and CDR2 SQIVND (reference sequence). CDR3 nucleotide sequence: TGTGCCAGTAGGCCTGGCAGACAAGAGACCCAGTACTTC. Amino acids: CASRPGRQETQYF.

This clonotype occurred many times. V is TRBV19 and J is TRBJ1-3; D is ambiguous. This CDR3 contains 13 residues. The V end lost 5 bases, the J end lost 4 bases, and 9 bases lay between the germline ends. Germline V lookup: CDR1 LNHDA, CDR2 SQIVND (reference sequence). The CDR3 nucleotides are TGTGCCAGTAGTCCTGCCGGAGGAAACACCATATATTTT. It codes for CASSPAGGNTIYF.

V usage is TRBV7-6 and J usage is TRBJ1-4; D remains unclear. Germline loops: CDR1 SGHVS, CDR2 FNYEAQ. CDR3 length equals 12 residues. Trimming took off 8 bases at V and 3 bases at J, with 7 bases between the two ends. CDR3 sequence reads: CASQRPNEKLFF. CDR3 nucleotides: TGTGCCAGCCAGAGGCCTAATGAAAAACTGTTTTTT.

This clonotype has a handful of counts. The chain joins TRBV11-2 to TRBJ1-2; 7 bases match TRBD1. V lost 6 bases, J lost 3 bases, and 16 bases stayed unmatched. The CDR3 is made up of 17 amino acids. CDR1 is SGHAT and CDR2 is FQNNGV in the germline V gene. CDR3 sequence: CASSLNAKTGSHYGYTF. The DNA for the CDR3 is TGTGCCAGCAGTCTCAATGCCAAGACAGGGTCCCACTATGGCTACACCTTC.

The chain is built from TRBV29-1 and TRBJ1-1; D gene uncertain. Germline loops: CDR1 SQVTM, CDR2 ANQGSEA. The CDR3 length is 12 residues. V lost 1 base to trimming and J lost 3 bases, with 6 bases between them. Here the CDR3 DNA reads TGCAGCGTTGAAGGGGGAGACACTGAAGCTTTCTTT. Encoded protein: CSVEGGDTEAFF.

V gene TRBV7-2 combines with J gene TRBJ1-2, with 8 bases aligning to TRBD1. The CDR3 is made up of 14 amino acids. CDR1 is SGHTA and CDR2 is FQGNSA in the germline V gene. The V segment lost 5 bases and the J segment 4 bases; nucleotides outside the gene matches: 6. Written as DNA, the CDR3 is TGTGCCAGCAGCGGGGGACAGGAATTCTATGGCTACACCTTC. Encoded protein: CASSGGQEFYGYTF.

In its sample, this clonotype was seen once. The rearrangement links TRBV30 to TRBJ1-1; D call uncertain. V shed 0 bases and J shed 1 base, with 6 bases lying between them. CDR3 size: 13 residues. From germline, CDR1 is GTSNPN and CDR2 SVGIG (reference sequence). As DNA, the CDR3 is TGTGCCTGGAGTGTAAACAAGAACACTGAAGCTTTCTTT. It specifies CAWSVNKNTEAFF.

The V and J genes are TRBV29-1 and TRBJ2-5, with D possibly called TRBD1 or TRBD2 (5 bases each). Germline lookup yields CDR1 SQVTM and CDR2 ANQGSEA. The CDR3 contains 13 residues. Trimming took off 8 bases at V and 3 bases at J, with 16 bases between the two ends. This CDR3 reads CSYPGRGKETQYF. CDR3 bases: TGCAGCTATCCGGGACGGGGAAAAGAGACCCAGTACTTC. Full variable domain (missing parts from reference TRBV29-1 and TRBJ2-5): SAVISQKPSRDICQRGTSLTIQCQVDSQVTMMFWYRQQPGQSLTLIATANQGSEATYESGFVIDKFPISRPNLTFSTLTVSNMSPEDSSIYLCSYPGRGKETQYFGPGTRLLVL.

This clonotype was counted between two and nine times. The CDR3 DNA is TGTGCCAGTAGTCAAACTACGGAACCTACCTCTGGAAACACCATATATTTT. It codes for CASSQTTEPTSGNTIYF. The rearrangement joins TRBV19 to TRBJ1-3; D remains unclear. This CDR3 comprises 17 residues. Trimming shortened V by 5 bases and J by 0 bases, and 17 bases separated the two germline ends. CDR1 is LNHDA, CDR2 SQIVND, per germline (reference sequence).

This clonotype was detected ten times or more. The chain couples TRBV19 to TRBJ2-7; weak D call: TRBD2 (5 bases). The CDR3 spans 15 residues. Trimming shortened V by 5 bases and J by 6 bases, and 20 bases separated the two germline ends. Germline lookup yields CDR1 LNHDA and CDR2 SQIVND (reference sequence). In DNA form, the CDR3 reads TGTGCCAGTAGTGCCGTTGACTCTTCCGGAGGCGAGCAGTACTTC. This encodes CASSAVDSSGGEQYF.